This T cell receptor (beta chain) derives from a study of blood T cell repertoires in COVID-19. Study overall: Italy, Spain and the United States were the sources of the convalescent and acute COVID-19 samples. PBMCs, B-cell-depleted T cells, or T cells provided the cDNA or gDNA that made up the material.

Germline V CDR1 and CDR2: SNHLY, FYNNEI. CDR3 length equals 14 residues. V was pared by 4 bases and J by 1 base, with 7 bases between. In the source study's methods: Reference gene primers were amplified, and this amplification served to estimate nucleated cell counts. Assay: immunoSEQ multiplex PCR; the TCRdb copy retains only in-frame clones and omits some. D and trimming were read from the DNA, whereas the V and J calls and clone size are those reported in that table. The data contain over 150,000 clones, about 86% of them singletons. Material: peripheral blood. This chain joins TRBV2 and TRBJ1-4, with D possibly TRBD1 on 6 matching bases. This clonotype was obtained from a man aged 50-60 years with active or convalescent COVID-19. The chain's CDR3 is CASSAGVTNEKLFF. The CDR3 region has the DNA TGTGCCAGCAGTGCAGGGGTAACTAATGAAAAACTGTTTTTT.